These T cell receptor beta chains were read from a single sample in a study of technical replicates of blood from a handful of donors. The assay was immunoSEQ multiplex PCR, and TCRdb's table has in-frame clones only and misses some. The sample holds about 70,000 clones, approximately 93% seen once. The specimen was T cells isolated from PBMCs. The receptors shown here come from a human donor in good health. The CDR3 runs from the conserved cysteine through the conserved F or W. The D gene is left open where the match is weak. Size is omitted from some rows. Given values are once, few, many or a class for expanded clones.

v_gene	j_gene	abundance	d_gene	CDR3aa	CDR3nt
TRBV30	TRBJ1-2	-	TRBD1	CAWGRTGDFGGYTF	TGTGCCTGGGGTAGGACAGGCGACTTTGGGGGCTACACCTTC
TRBV30	TRBJ1-1	-	-	CAWIPVIGTEAFF	TGTGCCTGGATCCCCGTTATCGGCACTGAAGCTTTCTTT
TRBV11-3	TRBJ2-4	once	-	CASSLVQGNIQYF	TGTGCCAGCAGCTTAGTTCAGGGGAACATTCAGTACTTC
TRBV19	TRBJ2-1	few	-	CASSLRSGVGEQFF	TGTGCCAGTAGTCTCCGGTCGGGGGTGGGTGAGCAGTTCTTC
TRBV7-9	TRBJ1-2	-	-	CASSAWTENGYTF	TGTGCCAGCAGCGCGTGGACAGAGAATGGCTACACCTTC
TRBV5-6	TRBJ2-1	-	-	CASSLYQSYNEQFF	TGTGCCAGCAGCTTGTATCAGTCCTACAATGAGCAGTTCTTC
TRBV6-6	TRBJ1-5	-	TRBD1	CAISNRGGQPQHF	TGTGCCATTTCCAACAGGGGAGGTCAGCCCCAGCATTTT
TRBV5-1	TRBJ2-6	-	-	CASSLVVGGGAGANVLTF	TGCGCCAGCAGCTTGGTGGTGGGTGGAGGAGCTGGGGCCAACGTCCTGACTTTC
TRBV13	TRBJ2-5	-	-	CASSSRLVGETQYF	TGTGCCAGCAGCTCGAGACTAGTTGGTGAGACCCAGTACTTC
TRBV6-1	TRBJ1-5	-	-	CASNEGFNQPQHF	TGTGCCAGCAATGAGGGCTTTAATCAGCCCCAGCATTTT
TRBV9	TRBJ2-3	-	TRBD2	CASSVKMTSGSTDTQYF	TGTGCCAGCAGCGTAAAGATGACTAGCGGAAGCACAGATACGCAGTATTTT
TRBV5-1	TRBJ2-1	-	TRBD2	CASSLALVSSGTYNEQFF	TGCGCCAGCAGCTTGGCCCTAGTCTCGAGCGGGACCTACAATGAGCAGTTCTTC
TRBV9	TRBJ1-4	-	-	CASSSRGSWGEKLFF	TGTGCCAGCAGCTCTCGGGGGTCTTGGGGTGAAAAACTGTTTTTT
TRBV5-1	TRBJ2-1	once	TRBD2	CASRIAGTNEQFF	TGCGCCAGCAGAATAGCGGGTACGAATGAGCAGTTCTTC
TRBV9	TRBJ2-7	-	-	CASSVGSSYEQYF	TGTGCCAGCAGCGTAGGGAGCTCCTACGAGCAGTACTTC
TRBV7-2	TRBJ2-4	once	-	CASSLERGLAKNIQYF	TGTGCCAGCAGCTTAGAAAGAGGGTTAGCCAAAAACATTCAGTACTTC
TRBV9	TRBJ2-5	-	-	CASSVEGYQETQYF	TGTGCCAGCAGCGTAGAGGGGTACCAAGAGACCCAGTACTTC
TRBV19	TRBJ1-1	-	-	CASSIPGRGGGTEAFF	TGTGCCAGTAGTATCCCCGGCCGTGGGGGAGGAACTGAAGCTTTCTTT
TRBV5-1	TRBJ2-1	-	TRBD2	CASSLSGGSYNEQFF	TGCGCCAGCAGCCTCAGCGGGGGGAGTTACAATGAGCAGTTCTTC
TRBV27	TRBJ1-1	-	-	CASRRGTEAFF	TGTGCCAGCCGTAGGGGCACTGAAGCTTTCTTT
TRBV7-9	TRBJ2-1	-	-	CAIAERSSYNEQFF	TGTGCTATCGCCGAGCGGAGCTCCTACAATGAGCAGTTCTTC
TRBV7-2	TRBJ1-2	-	-	CASSLEVTAGGYTF	TGTGCCAGCAGCTTAGAGGTGACAGCGGGTGGCTACACCTTC
TRBV5-1	TRBJ2-2	once	-	CASSLTGATGELFF	TGCGCCAGCAGCTTGACAGGAGCTACCGGGGAGCTGTTTTTT
TRBV19	TRBJ2-7	-	-	CASSIGSSYEQYF	TGTGCCAGTAGTATAGGGAGCTCCTACGAGCAGTACTTC
TRBV30	TRBJ2-7	-	TRBD2	CAWTTSSGDIYEQYF	TGTGCCTGGACTACCTCTAGCGGAGATATCTACGAGCAGTACTTC
TRBV7-2	TRBJ1-3	-	-	CASSLGGGSGNTIYF	TGTGCCAGCAGCTTAGGCGGGGGTTCAGGAAACACCATATATTTT
TRBV4-1	TRBJ1-1	-	-	CASSQGTGTHNTEAFF	TGCGCCAGCAGCCAAGGAACCGGGACACACAACACTGAAGCTTTCTTT
TRBV10-1	TRBJ2-7	-	TRBD1	CASSRDRGREQYF	TGCGCCAGCAGTAGGGACAGGGGAAGGGAGCAGTACTTC
TRBV30	TRBJ1-5	-	-	CAWSGRQHNQPQHF	TGTGCCTGGAGTGGCCGACAGCACAATCAGCCCCAGCATTTT
TRBV4-1	TRBJ1-5	-	TRBD1	CASSQGQGDNQPQHF	TGCGCCAGCAGCCAAGGACAGGGTGACAATCAGCCCCAGCATTTT
TRBV29-1	TRBJ2-7	-	TRBD1	CSVGTGGYEQYF	TGCAGCGTTGGGACAGGGGGCTACGAGCAGTACTTC
TRBV6-6	TRBJ1-3	-	-	CASSATVDMNTIYF	TGTGCCAGCAGTGCGACAGTCGACATGAACACCATATATTTT
TRBV4-2	TRBJ2-5	-	TRBD2	CASSPSTSEGETQYF	TGTGCCAGCAGCCCTTCGACTAGCGAGGGGGAGACCCAGTACTTC